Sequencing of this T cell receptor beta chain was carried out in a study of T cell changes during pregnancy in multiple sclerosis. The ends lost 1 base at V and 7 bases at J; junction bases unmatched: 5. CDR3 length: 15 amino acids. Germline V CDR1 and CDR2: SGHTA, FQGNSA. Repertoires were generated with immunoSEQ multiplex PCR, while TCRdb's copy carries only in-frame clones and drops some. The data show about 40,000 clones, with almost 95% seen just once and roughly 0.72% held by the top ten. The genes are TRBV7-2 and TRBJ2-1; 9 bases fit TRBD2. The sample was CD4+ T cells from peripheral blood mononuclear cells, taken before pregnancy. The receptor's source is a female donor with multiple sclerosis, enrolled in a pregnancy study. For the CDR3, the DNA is TGTGCCAGCAGCTTAGATGGCGGGAGGGGTAATGAGCAGTTCTTC. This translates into CASSLDGGRGNEQFF.